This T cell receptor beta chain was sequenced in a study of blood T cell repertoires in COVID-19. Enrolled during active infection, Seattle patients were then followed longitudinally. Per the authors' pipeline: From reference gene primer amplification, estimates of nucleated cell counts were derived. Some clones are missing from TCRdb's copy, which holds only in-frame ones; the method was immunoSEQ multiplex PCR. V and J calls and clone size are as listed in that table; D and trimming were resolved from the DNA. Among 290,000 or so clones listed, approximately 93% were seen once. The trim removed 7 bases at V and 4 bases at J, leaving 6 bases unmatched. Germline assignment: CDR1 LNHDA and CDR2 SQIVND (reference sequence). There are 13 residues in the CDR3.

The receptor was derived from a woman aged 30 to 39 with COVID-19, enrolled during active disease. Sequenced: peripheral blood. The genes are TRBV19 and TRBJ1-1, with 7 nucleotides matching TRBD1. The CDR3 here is CASTLDRATEAFF. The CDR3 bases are TGTGCCAGTACTCTTGACAGGGCCACTGAAGCTTTCTTT.